These 23 T cell receptor beta chains share one sample of origin, sequenced in a study of cytomegalovirus exposure and HLA in healthy donors. The PCR employed 60 Vbeta primers together with 13 Jbeta primers. Data came from immunoSEQ multiplex PCR; TCRdb stores just in-frame clones and leaves some out. This sample yields tens of thousands of clones, of which roughly 80% are seen a single time; 1.2% belongs to the top ten. Sequences were obtained from PBMCs. The receptor source for this set is a girl aged 2-10 years in good health and CMV-seropositive.

The chain links TRBV7-3 to TRBJ2-7; 7 nucleotides align to TRBD2. CDR1 and CDR2 (germline): SGHTA, FQGTGA. The junction had 21 bases not matched to a gene; V was cut back by 4 bases and J by 6 bases. This CDR3 region has 18 residues. The CDR3 sequence is CASSSSGTTRDQPSEQYF. CDR3 nucleotide sequence: TGTGCCAGCAGCTCATCGGGGACTACCCGAGACCAACCATCCGAGCAGTACTTC.

The chain uses TRBV6-5 and TRBJ1-4; 7 positions match TRBD1. Germline V gene data show CDR1 as MNHEY and CDR2 as SVGAGI. The length of the CDR3 is 13 residues. Losses at the gene ends were 7 bases for V and 8 bases for J; bases not matched to a gene: 7. DNA of the CDR3: TGTGCCAGCATCTGGGACAGAGGGGAAAAACTGTTTTTT. As protein: CASIWDRGEKLFF.

The chain joins TRBV30 to TRBJ2-2, with a weak D call TRBD1 (6 bases). Germline assignment: CDR1 GTSNPN and CDR2 SVGIG (reference sequence). The CDR3 runs to 13 residues. V dropped 4 bases and J dropped 4 bases, with 10 bases sitting between them. The CDR3 sequence is CAWTPGVTGELFF. In nucleotides, the CDR3 is TGTGCCTGGACCCCAGGGGTCACCGGGGAGCTGTTTTTT.

The chain combines TRBV6-6 with TRBJ2-3; no clear D. CDR3 length: 12 residues. CDR1 MNHNY and CDR2 SVGAGI come from the germline V gene (reference sequence). The V end was cut by 4 bases, the J end by 6 bases, with 8 bases between. The CDR3 protein is CASSSRQDTQYF. For the CDR3, the DNA is TGTGCCAGCAGTTCCCGCCAGGATACGCAGTATTTT.

This rearrangement joins TRBV28 to TRBJ1-1, with D possibly TRBD1 on 5 matching bases. Trimming shortened V by 6 bases and J by 1 base, and 12 bases separated the two germline ends. The CDR3 spans 14 residues. Germline V gene data show CDR1 as MDHEN and CDR2 as SYDVKM. The CDR3 nucleotides are TGTGCCAGCAGCCAGGGTCAGCCGAACACTGAAGCTTTCTTT. Amino acids: CASSQGQPNTEAFF.

The V and J genes are TRBV4-1 and TRBJ2-5; 10 nucleotides line up with TRBD2. This CDR3 is built from 17 residues. V shed 2 bases and J 3 bases; nucleotides not matched to a gene: 9. From germline, CDR1 is MGHRA and CDR2 YSYEKL. DNA of the CDR3: TGCGCCAGCAGCCAATCACCCGGGACTAGCGCTAAAGAGACCCAGTACTTC. Amino acid sequence: CASSQSPGTSAKETQYF.

The rearrangement uses TRBV2 and TRBJ2-7; TRBD1 matches at 9 bases. Trimming at V came to 5 bases and at J to 0 bases, leaving 14 bases not matched to a gene. In germline, CDR1 is SNHLY, CDR2 FYNNEI. This CDR3 spans 18 amino acids. Written as DNA, the CDR3 is TGTGCCAGCAGTACCGGGACAGGGAACGATTCTAGCTCCTACGAGCAGTACTTC. Encoded protein: CASSTGTGNDSSSYEQYF.

The rearrangement joins TRBV5-1 to TRBJ2-1; D unresolved. Germline CDR1 is SGHRS and CDR2 is YFSETQ. This CDR3 comprises 14 residues. The ends were cut back, 4 bases at V and 5 bases at J, with 13 bases in the middle. The CDR3 reads CASSAAGRDNEQFF. The CDR3 nucleotides read TGCGCCAGCAGCGCGGCCGGTCGCGACAATGAGCAGTTCTTC.

This chain connects TRBV5-1 to TRBJ2-7; D is perhaps TRBD1 (6 bases). The CDR3 length is 13 residues. Trimming took 4 bases from V and 4 from J, leaving 12 bases between them. Germline V lookup: CDR1 SGHRS, CDR2 YFSETQ. The CDR3 nucleotides are TGCGCCAGCAGCCCCCCTCAGGGGTACGAGCAGTACTTC. Encoded protein: CASSPPQGYEQYF.

The chain combines TRBV9 with TRBJ2-1; D is perhaps TRBD1 (5 bases). Per the germline V gene, CDR1 is SGDLS and CDR2 is YYNGEE. CDR3 size: 15 residues. V lost 3 bases and J lost 1, with 11 bases in between. CDR3 sequence reads: CASSATVGSYNEQFF. The CDR3 DNA follows: TGTGCCAGCAGCGCGACAGTGGGTTCCTACAATGAGCAGTTCTTC.

The count of this clone is one. V gene TRBV2 combines with J gene TRBJ1-1; 8 bases align to TRBD1. Trimming cost V 10 bases and J 4 bases; bases outside gene matches: 5. Germline V gene lookup returns CDR1 SNHLY and CDR2 FYNNEI. The CDR3 contains 12 residues. The CDR3 reads CAIHRGTTEAFF. CDR3 DNA sequence: TGTGCCATACACAGGGGGACCACTGAAGCTTTCTTT.

This clone came up once. The chain recombines TRBV2 with TRBJ2-7, with no clear D. The CDR3 covers 11 residues. The V gene's germline CDR1 is SNHLY and CDR2 FYNNEI. V gave up 3 bases and J gave up 7 bases, with 7 bases separating them. The CDR3 is CASSDEQEQYF. For the CDR3, the DNA is TGTGCCAGCAGTGACGAGCAAGAGCAGTACTTC. The complete variable domain, with remaining parts taken from reference TRBV2 and TRBJ2-7, reads EPEVTQTPSHQVTQMGQEVILRCVPISNHLYFYWYRQILGQKVEFLVSFYNNEISEKSEIFDDQFSVERPDGSNFTLKIRSTKLEDSAMYFCASSDEQEQYFGPGTRLTVT.

With respect to this clone: This CDR3 is also generated by other DNA sequences in the sample. The rearrangement links TRBV28 to TRBJ2-7; D remains unclear. Per the germline V gene, CDR1 is MDHEN and CDR2 is SYDVKM. The V end was cut by 6 bases, the J end by 0 bases, with 9 bases between. This CDR3 is 13 amino acids long. CDR3 loop: CASSPPTSYEQYF. The CDR3 bases are TGTGCCAGCAGCCCACCTACCTCCTACGAGCAGTACTTC. The entire variable domain, with the rest obtained from reference TRBV28 and TRBJ2-7, is as follows: DVKVTQSSRYLVKRTGEKVFLECVQDMDHENMFWYRQDPGLGLRLIYFSYDVKMKEKGDIPEGYSVSREKKERFSLILESASTNQTSMYLCASSPPTSYEQYFGPGTRLTVT.

The rearrangement links TRBV18 to TRBJ2-5; D ambiguous. The CDR3 runs to 12 residues. Germline values: CDR1 KGHSH, CDR2 LQKENI. Between the trimmed V and J ends, which lost 3 bases and 4 bases, there was a span of 6 bases. CDR3 nucleotides: TGTGCCAGCTCACCTCGTCGAGAGACCCAGTACTTC. Its translation: CASSPRRETQYF.

The chain couples TRBV5-8 to TRBJ2-7; 9 bases align to TRBD1. CDR1 SGHTS and CDR2 YDEGEE come from the germline V gene. CDR3 length: 15 residues. Trimming cost V 0 bases and J 2 bases; bases outside gene matches: 3. CDR3: CASSLAGTGTYEQYF. The CDR3 region has the DNA TGTGCCAGCAGCTTGGCCGGGACAGGGACCTACGAGCAGTACTTC.

This clone was seen a few times. The chain couples TRBV10-2 to TRBJ1-5; D remains ambiguous. V was shortened by 10 bases and J by 4 bases, with 2 bases between the two germline ends. Germline lookup yields CDR1 WSHSY and CDR2 SAAADI. The CDR3 length is 9 residues. CDR3 sequence (DNA): TGCGCCACGAATCAGCCCCAGCATTTT. As protein: CATNQPQHF.

The CDR3 spells CSVILDSEAFF. Here the CDR3 DNA reads TGCAGCGTGATACTGGACAGTGAAGCTTTCTTT. V gene TRBV29-1 combines with J gene TRBJ1-1, with D tentatively TRBD1 (6 bases). The V end lost 6 bases, the J end lost 7 bases, and 12 bases lay between the germline ends. This CDR3 is 11 amino acids long. Germline V gene lookup returns CDR1 SQVTM and CDR2 ANQGSEA.

The V gene is TRBV15, the J gene TRBJ2-7, with D hard to call. CDR1 and CDR2 (germline): LNHNV, YYDKDF (reference sequence). This CDR3 has 13 residues. V lost 6 bases and J lost 0, with 9 bases in between. The CDR3 DNA sequence: TGTGCCACCAGGACTTCCAGCTCCTACGAGCAGTACTTC. Residues: CATRTSSSYEQYF.

The chain uses TRBV28 and TRBJ1-5, with 8 nucleotides matching TRBD1. Germline assignment: CDR1 MDHEN and CDR2 SYDVKM. The junction had 14 bases not matched to a gene; V was cut back by 3 bases and J by 4 bases. This CDR3 has 18 residues. The CDR3 DNA follows: TGTGCCAGCAGTTTGGCAATCACAGGGGGAGGGTCAAATCAGCCCCAGCATTTT. This translates into CASSLAITGGGSNQPQHF.

This chain connects TRBV30 to TRBJ2-1; 12 nucleotides match TRBD2. Germline V gene data show CDR1 as GTSNPN and CDR2 as SVGIG (reference sequence). This CDR3 contains 16 residues. Trimming cost V 8 bases and J 2 bases; bases outside gene matches: 10. CDR3 amino acids: CAGTTLAGGPYNEQFF. The CDR3 region has the DNA TGTGCCGGAACTACACTAGCGGGGGGTCCCTACAATGAGCAGTTCTTC.

V usage is TRBV11-2 and J usage is TRBJ2-4; the D is unclear. CDR3 length equals 17 residues. From germline, CDR1 is SGHAT and CDR2 FQNNGV. V lost 1 base, J lost 1 base, and 14 bases lay in between. CDR3 coding DNA: TGTGCCAGCAGCTTAGTCTCGGCTAGTCTCGCCAAAAACATTCAGTACTTC. Translated: CASSLVSASLAKNIQYF.

This clone has more than one count but fewer than ten. The chain combines TRBV4-1 with TRBJ2-6; D unclear. CDR1 MGHRA and CDR2 YSYEKL come from the germline V gene. The V end lost 3 bases, the J end lost 2 bases, and 8 bases lay between the germline ends. The CDR3 has 15 residues. CDR3 nucleotide sequence: TGCGCCAGCAGCCAGCGAGAGGCTGGGGCCAACGTCCTGACTTTC. Translating gives CASSQREAGANVLTF.

The chain couples TRBV19 to TRBJ2-1; 14 bases are shared with TRBD2. CDR1 LNHDA and CDR2 SQIVND come from the germline V gene (reference sequence). J lost 8 bases, V lost 3 bases, and 6 bases had no gene match. This CDR3 contains 16 residues. The CDR3: CASSIEGLAGAYEQFF. CDR3 sequence (DNA): TGTGCCAGTAGTATTGAGGGACTAGCGGGAGCCTATGAGCAGTTCTTC.